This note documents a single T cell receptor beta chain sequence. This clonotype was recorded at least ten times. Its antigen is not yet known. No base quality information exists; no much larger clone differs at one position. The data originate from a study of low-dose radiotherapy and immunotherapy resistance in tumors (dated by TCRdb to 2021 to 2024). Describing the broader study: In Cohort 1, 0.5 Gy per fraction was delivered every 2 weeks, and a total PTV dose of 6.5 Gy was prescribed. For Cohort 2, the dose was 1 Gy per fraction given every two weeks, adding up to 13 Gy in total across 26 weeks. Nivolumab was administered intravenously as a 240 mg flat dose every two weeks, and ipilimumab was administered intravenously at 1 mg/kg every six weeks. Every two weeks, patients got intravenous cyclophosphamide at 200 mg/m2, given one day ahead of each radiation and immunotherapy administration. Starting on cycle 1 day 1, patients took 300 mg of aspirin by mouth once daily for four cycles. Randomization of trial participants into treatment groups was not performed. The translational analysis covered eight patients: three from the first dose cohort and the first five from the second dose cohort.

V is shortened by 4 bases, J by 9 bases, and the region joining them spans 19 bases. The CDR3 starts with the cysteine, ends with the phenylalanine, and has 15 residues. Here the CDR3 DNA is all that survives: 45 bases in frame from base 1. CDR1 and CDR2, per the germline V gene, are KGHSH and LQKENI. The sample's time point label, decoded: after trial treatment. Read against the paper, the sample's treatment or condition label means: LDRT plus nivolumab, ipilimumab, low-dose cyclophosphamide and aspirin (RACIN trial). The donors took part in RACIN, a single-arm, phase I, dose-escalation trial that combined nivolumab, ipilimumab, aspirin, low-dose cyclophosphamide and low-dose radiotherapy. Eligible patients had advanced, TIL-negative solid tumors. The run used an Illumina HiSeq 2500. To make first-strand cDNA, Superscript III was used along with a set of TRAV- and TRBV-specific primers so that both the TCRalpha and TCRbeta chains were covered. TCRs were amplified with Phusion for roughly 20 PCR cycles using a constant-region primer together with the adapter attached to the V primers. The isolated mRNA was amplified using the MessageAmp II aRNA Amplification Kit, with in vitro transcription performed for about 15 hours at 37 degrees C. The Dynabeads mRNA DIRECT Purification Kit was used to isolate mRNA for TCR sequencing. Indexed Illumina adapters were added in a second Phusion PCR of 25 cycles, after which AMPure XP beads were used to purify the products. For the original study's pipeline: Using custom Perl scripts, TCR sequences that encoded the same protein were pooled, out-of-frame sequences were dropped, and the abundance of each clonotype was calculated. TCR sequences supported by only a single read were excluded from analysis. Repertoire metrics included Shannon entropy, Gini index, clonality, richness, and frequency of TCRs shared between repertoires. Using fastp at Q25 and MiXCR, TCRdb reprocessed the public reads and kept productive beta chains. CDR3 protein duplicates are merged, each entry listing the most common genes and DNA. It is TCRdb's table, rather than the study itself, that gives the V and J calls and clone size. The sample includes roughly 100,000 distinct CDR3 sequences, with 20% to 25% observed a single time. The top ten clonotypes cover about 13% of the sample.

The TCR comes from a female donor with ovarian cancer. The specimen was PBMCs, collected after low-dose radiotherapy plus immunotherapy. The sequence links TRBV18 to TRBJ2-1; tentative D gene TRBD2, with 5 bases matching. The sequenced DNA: TGTGCCAGCTCACTAGCTCCCGATATTGCGGGTGAGCAGTTCTTC. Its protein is CASSLAPDIAGEQFF.